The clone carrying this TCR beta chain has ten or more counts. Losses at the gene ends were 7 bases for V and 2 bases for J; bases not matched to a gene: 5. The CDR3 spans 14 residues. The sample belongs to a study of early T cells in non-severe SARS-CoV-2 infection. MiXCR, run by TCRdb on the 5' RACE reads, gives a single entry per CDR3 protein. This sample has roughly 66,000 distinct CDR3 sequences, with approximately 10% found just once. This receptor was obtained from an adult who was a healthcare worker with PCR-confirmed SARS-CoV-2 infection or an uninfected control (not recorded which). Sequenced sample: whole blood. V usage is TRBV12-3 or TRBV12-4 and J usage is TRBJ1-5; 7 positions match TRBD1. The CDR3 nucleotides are TGTGCCAGCACTCAGGGGGGTGGCAATCAGCCCCAGCATTTT. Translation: CASTQGGGNQPQHF.